This TCR beta chain derives from a study of blood T cell repertoires in COVID-19. The overall study: The United States, Italy and Spain were the sources of the acute and convalescent COVID-19 samples. The analysed material was cDNA or gDNA that came from T cells, B-cell-depleted T cells, or PBMCs.

Sequencing used immunoSEQ multiplex PCR; TCRdb keeps in-frame clones, though not all of them. The table includes some 200,000 clones, around 90% detected once. Germline V gene data show CDR1 as MNHEY and CDR2 as SMNVEV (reference sequence). V was pared by 5 bases and J by 7 bases, with 14 bases between. This CDR3 region has 14 residues. Those who participated ranged in age from roughly 18 to 95 years and resided in some 24 US areas. V gene TRBV27 combines with J gene TRBJ1-4; D ambiguous. This TCR derives from a woman between 25 and 40 years old who had recovered from COVID-19. The sample comprised PBMCs or T cells enriched from blood (not recorded which). The chain's CDR3 is CASSPTRSGEKLFF. The CDR3 DNA reads as TGTGCCAGCAGTCCTACGAGGTCGGGTGAAAAACTGTTTTTT.